These 11 T cell receptor beta chains originate from one sample sequenced in a study of blood T cells in healthy people across ages. The second PCR ran about 6 to 12 cycles with a sample-barcoded 5' primer and J-beta primers. TCRdb itself ran the 5' RACE reads through MiXCR, one entry per CDR3 protein. The repertoire holds 650,000 to 900,000 distinct CDR3 sequences, with 62% as singletons. Material: blood. Receptors were obtained from a man aged 25 to 40 in good health.

The chain joins TRBV7-2 to TRBJ2-5; D not resolved. V lost 1 base to trimming and J lost 1 base, with 10 bases between them. The length of the CDR3 is 15 residues. Germline values: CDR1 SGHTA, CDR2 FQGNSA. The CDR3 nucleotides read TGTGCCAGCAGCTTAGGGGTACGGATCCAAGAGACCCAGTACTTC. Protein sequence: CASSLGVRIQETQYF.

CDR3 nucleotides: TGTGCCAGCGGAGACTGGGGGCGGGATACGCAGTATTTT. The encoded protein is CASGDWGRDTQYF. The V and J genes are TRBV4-2 and TRBJ2-3; D is possibly TRBD1 (6 bases). V lost 8 bases to trimming and J lost 6 bases, with 15 bases between them. The length of the CDR3 is 13 residues. The germline CDR1 and CDR2 sequences are LGHNA and YNFKEQ.

V is TRBV20-1 and J is TRBJ1-4; D remains unclear. The germline V and J ends were trimmed by 1 base and 14 bases, with 17 bases remaining between them. The CDR3 is made up of 13 amino acids. Per the germline V gene, CDR1 is DFQATT and CDR2 is SNEGSKA (reference sequence). The DNA for the CDR3 is TGCAGTGCTAGAGGAGAGGGCTCTGCTTCTCTGTTTTTT. This sequence encodes CSARGEGSASLFF.

This rearrangement joins TRBV12-3 or TRBV12-4 to TRBJ1-2, with D possibly TRBD1 on 5 matching bases. Trimming pared 6 bases from V and 3 bases from J, leaving 20 bases between. The CDR3 consists of 16 residues. CDR3 DNA: TGTGCCAGCAGCTCCGCCCCCGGCAGGGAGGACTATGGCTACACCTTC. Translating gives CASSSAPGREDYGYTF.

The table lists this clonotype with a few counts. This chain uses TRBV7-2 with TRBJ2-3; D is unresolved. This CDR3 comprises 13 residues. With 7 bases removed from V and 2 bases from J, the gap between germline ends came to 10 bases. CDR1 and CDR2 from the germline V gene are SGHTA and FQGNSA. The DNA of the CDR3 is TGTGCCAGCAAACGCCCTAACACAGATACGCAGTATTTT. It yields the protein CASKRPNTDTQYF.

The chain joins TRBV28 to TRBJ2-6, with D perhaps matching TRBD1 (5 bases). CDR1 and CDR2 from the germline V gene are MDHEN and SYDVKM. Trimming shortened V by 11 bases and J by 2 bases, and 10 bases separated the two germline ends. The CDR3 length is 13 residues. CDR3 region: CAVRGPGANVLTF. CDR3 DNA sequence: TGTGCCGTAAGGGGCCCTGGGGCCAACGTCCTGACTTTC.

V and J are TRBV6-5 and TRBJ2-7, with TRBD2 as a possible D gene (6 bases). The germline CDR1 and CDR2 sequences are MNHEY and SVGAGI. Trimming left V 2 bases short and J 0 bases short, with 11 bases between. CDR3 size: 15 residues. DNA for the CDR3: TGTGCCAGCAGTTACGATACAGCGGGCTCCTACGAGCAGTACTTC. Its protein product is CASSYDTAGSYEQYF.

The chain recombines TRBV4-2 with TRBJ2-1; a weak D match, TRBD2 (5 bases). The length of the CDR3 is 18 residues. The V end lost 0 bases, the J end lost 3 bases, and 18 bases lay between the germline ends. Germline assignment: CDR1 LGHNA and CDR2 YNFKEQ. CDR3 sequence reads: CASSQDSVRLTGYNEQFF. The CDR3 region has the DNA TGTGCCAGCAGCCAAGATAGCGTTCGCTTGACTGGCTACAATGAGCAGTTCTTC.

The chain combines TRBV6-2 or TRBV6-3 with TRBJ2-1; D is perhaps TRBD1 or TRBD2 (5 bases each). Between the trimmed V and J ends, which lost 7 bases and 9 bases, there was a span of 16 bases. The CDR3 has 13 residues. Per germline, CDR1 MNHEY and CDR2 SVGEGT. CDR3 in DNA: TGTGCCAGCACCAGGGACGGAGTCTCTGAGCAGTTCTTC. Translated: CASTRDGVSEQFF.

In this sample, this clonotype turned up many times. The chain has TRBV28 and TRBJ2-3; D perhaps matches TRBD2 (6 bases). CDR1 MDHEN and CDR2 SYDVKM come from the germline V gene. This CDR3 has 16 amino acids. Trimming removed 5 bases at V and 1 base at J, with 16 bases between. The CDR3, as DNA: TGTGCCAGCAGTCTTTTGCTGGCTAGCGGCACAGATACGCAGTATTTT. This translates into CASSLLLASGTDTQYF.

This clonotype occurred many times. The chain carries TRBV11-1 and TRBJ2-1, with D unresolved. Per the germline V gene, CDR1 is SGHAT and CDR2 is FQDESV (reference sequence). The CDR3 length is 13 residues. Trimming shortened V by 2 bases and J by 2 bases, and 4 bases separated the two germline ends. The CDR3 reads CASSLLAYNEQFF. The CDR3 DNA sequence: TGTGCCAGCAGCTTATTGGCCTACAATGAGCAGTTCTTC.